The table lists the clone carrying this TCR beta chain with a few counts. This sample was taken from a study of identical twins. V was pared by 3 bases and J by 1 base, with 14 bases between. Germline V lookup: CDR1 SEHNR, CDR2 FQNEAQ (reference sequence). The CDR3 extends over 16 amino acids. A single record per CDR3 protein comes from TCRdb applying MiXCR to the 5' RACE reads. The sample records about 1.7 million distinct CDR3 sequences, 32% being singletons. Every one of the donors was a healthy Caucasian. The receptor's source is a newborn girl in good health. This chain links TRBV7-9 with TRBJ2-3; possibly TRBD2 for D (6 bases). The material sequenced was cord blood. The DNA of the CDR3 is TGTGCCAGCAGCTTCACCCGGCCTAGCGGCACAGATACGCAGTATTTT. As protein: CASSFTRPSGTDTQYF.